A single T cell receptor (beta chain) is shown here with its context. Which antigen it targets is not known. The sample comes from a study of monozygotic twins with inflammatory bowel disease (dated by TCRdb to between 2019 and 2020). At the level of the whole study: The complete study included 28 monozygotic twin pairs: 19 IBD-discordant Danish pairs and nine German pairs, of which four were IBD-concordant and five were IBD-discordant. Disease-associated traits were sought mainly through comparisons between IBD patients and their genetically identical healthy co-twins within discordant pairs. Each individual had, on average, about 151 000 unique TCRalpha sequences and 181 000 unique TCRbeta sequences available for analysis. On the study overall, not on this receptor specifically: No single strong signal or clonotype linked to IBD turned up in the results, so the idea that one exists was not supported. Background noise and inter-individual variability may have been introduced into the repertoires by the differing immunosuppressive treatments among patients. Repertoire similarity did not differ between concordant and discordant twins, possibly due to limited statistical power. Compared with healthy twins, IBD patients shared fewer clonotypes with other individuals, and the difference was most pronounced in patients with signs of disease activity. The analysis was unable to tell different T cell subtypes apart. TCRbeta repertoire diversity, by inverse Simpson index, was decreased in IBD patients compared with their healthy co-twins.

An approximately 2.6 ml peripheral blood sample was drawn into PAXgene tubes per donor and stored at -80°C. Without T cell sorting, total RNA was isolated from whole blood using the PAXgene blood miRNA kit on an automated QIAcube. Peripheral blood from monozygotic twin pairs, either concordant or discordant for inflammatory bowel disease, underwent deep TCRalpha and TCRbeta repertoire profiling that used unique molecular barcoding. Smoking habits were recorded for all twin pairs, with individuals classified as current, former or never smokers. The library was built by means of 5' RACE. The input for every TCR library was around 4,000 ng of total RNA. For each sample, cDNA synthesis with SMARTScribe reverse transcriptase was split into eight separate reactions. During cDNA synthesis, unique molecular identifiers containing a 6-nucleotide sample barcode were introduced by template switching. Amplification of TCRalpha and TCRbeta cDNA involved two nested PCRs of approximately 16 and 10 cycles, and each PCR was followed by bead purification. Before amplification, the cDNA was treated with uracil DNA-glycosylase and purified using the QIAquick PCR purification kit. In the second PCR, Illumina TruSeq-compatible adapters and sample-specific barcodes were added. TapeStation and Qubit were used to check library quality and concentration, and 5 to 6 ng of each library went into the pool. Pooled libraries were sequenced on an Illumina HiSeq2500 single-index Rapid Run with 2 x 100 bp reads and custom sequencing primers. In the source study's methods: MiGEC version 1.2.6 was used for UMI-based consensus assembly, which corrected PCR and sequencing errors. MiXCR version 2.1.1 was used to carry out V(D)J alignment, clonotype assembly and CDR3 extraction. To normalise gene usage, clonotype sharing and MAIT/NKT TCR abundance, the top 1000, 10 000 and 20 000 clonotypes in each sample were analysed. After downsampling to 27 000 UMIs, diversity was calculated as the inverse Simpson index using the vegan R package. Statistical testing used paired Mann-Whitney U tests on the discordant twin pairs and applied Benjamini-Hochberg correction for multiple testing. One entry per CDR3 protein sequence results from the TCRdb reprocessing of the reads, with DNA left out. The V and J calls and clone size come from TCRdb's table, not from the authors' own analysis. This sample's table carries fewer than 350,000 distinct CDR3 sequences. The ten largest clonotypes hold approximately 2% of the sample.

CDR1 and CDR2, looked up from the germline V gene, are SGHRS and YFSETQ. Its CDR3 holds 15 amino acids, cysteine through phenylalanine. DNA is not on record. This receptor chain uses TRBV5-1 and TRBJ1-1. The receptor comes from a human donor with ulcerative colitis or Crohn's disease, or a healthy co-twin of an affected twin (not recorded which). Sample: blood. The CDR3 is CASSLAAGRNTEAFF.